This T cell receptor beta chain was sequenced for a study of T cells in Graves' hyperthyroidism and ophthalmopathy. In the case of this clonotype: What it recognizes is unknown.

Findings of the study overall: A model using 13 V-J features told ophthalmopathy apart from stable hyperthyroidism.

Uncontrolled infection, other autoimmune disease, pregnancy or lactation led to exclusion. Amplified TCR beta CDR3 regions came from RNA transcripts. RT-PCR in the first round (using the HTBI primer set) targeted the TCR CDR3. TCRdb analysed the multiplex PCR reads with MiXCR anew, one entry per CDR3 protein. The sample consists of 490,000 or so distinct CDR3 sequences, around a fifth of them appearing once. The CDR3 loop spans 14 amino acids. Per the germline V gene, CDR1 is SQVTM and CDR2 is ANQGSEA. The ends lost 8 bases at V and 1 base at J; junction bases unmatched: 4. The receptor's source is a woman between 65 and 79 years old with Graves' ophthalmopathy. V and J are TRBV29-1 and TRBJ2-3; 12 positions match TRBD1. Source material: blood. The chain's CDR3 is CSSGQGAGTDTQYF. The CDR3 bases are TGCAGCTCGGGACAGGGGGCAGGCACAGATACGCAGTATTTT.